This TCR beta chain was sequenced in a study of blood T cell repertoires in COVID-19. The protocol was immunoSEQ multiplex PCR, while the TCRdb copy is restricted to in-frame clones and leaves out a portion. Of some 150,000 clones listed, about 86% are singletons. The receptor was derived from a human donor with acute or convalescent COVID-19. The donor label of this sample is uncertain. The sample comprised peripheral blood.

The chain's CDR3 is CAWSVRGDQEQFF. Written as DNA, the CDR3 is TGTGCCTGGAGTGTACGGGGGGACCAGGAGCAGTTCTTC. The chain is built from TRBV30 and TRBJ2-1; 7 positions match TRBD2. J gave up 10 bases and V 0 bases, and 6 bases lay outside the gene matches. CDR1 is GTSNPN and CDR2 is SVGIG in the germline V gene (reference sequence). The CDR3 is 13 amino acids.